Below, 29 T cell receptor beta chains from the same sample are listed, as sequenced in a study of early T cells in non-severe SARS-CoV-2 infection. TCRdb fed the 5' RACE reads into MiXCR, producing one record per CDR3 protein. The data hold fewer than 85,000 distinct CDR3 sequences, with around 12% observed a single time. The source material was whole blood. Source of these receptors: an adult who was a healthcare worker with PCR-confirmed SARS-CoV-2 infection or an uninfected control (not recorded which).

The table lists this clonotype with a few counts. The genes are TRBV11-2 and TRBJ2-5; 7 bases line up with TRBD1. This CDR3 has 16 residues. Per the germline V gene, CDR1 is SGHAT and CDR2 is FQNNGV. V shed 1 base, J shed 0 bases, and the junction held 5 bases outside the gene matches. This CDR3 reads CASSLVKGANQETQYF. The CDR3 DNA is TGTGCCAGCAGCTTAGTCAAGGGGGCAAACCAAGAGACCCAGTACTTC.

This clonotype has ten or more counts. This sequence joins TRBV30 and TRBJ2-1; a weak D match, TRBD1 (6 bases). The V gene's germline CDR1 is GTSNPN and CDR2 SVGIG (reference sequence). This CDR3 is built from 13 residues. Trimming pared 2 bases from V and 4 bases from J, leaving 9 bases between. The chain's CDR3 is CAWSTDSYNEQFF. The CDR3 DNA reads TGTGCCTGGAGTACGGACAGTTACAATGAGCAGTTCTTC.

This clonotype was observed many times. J is TRBJ2-1 and V is TRBV18, with D possibly matching TRBD2 (5 bases). The germline CDR1 and CDR2 sequences are KGHSH and LQKENI. This CDR3 region has 12 residues. Trimming cost V 6 bases and J 6 bases, with 9 bases left between them. The CDR3 DNA follows: TGTGCCAGCTCCGGGGAGACCAATGAGCAGTTCTTC. Amino acids: CASSGETNEQFF.

The chain recombines TRBV12-3 or TRBV12-4 with TRBJ2-1; D assignment may be TRBD1 or TRBD2 (6 bases each). V was trimmed by 3 bases and J by 8 bases, leaving 14 bases between them. The CDR3 totals 14 residues. The CDR3 sequence is CASSLGRGGYEQFF. Written as DNA, the CDR3 is TGTGCCAGCAGTTTGGGCAGGGGAGGATATGAGCAGTTCTTC.

The chain has TRBV15 and TRBJ2-5, with D unresolved. The CDR3 length is 13 residues. V lost 5 bases and J 7 bases, leaving 14 bases between the germline ends. Germline CDR1 LNHNV, CDR2 YYDKDF (reference sequence). CDR3 in amino acids: CATSDMDSGTQYF. CDR3 bases: TGTGCCACCAGCGACATGGATTCGGGGACCCAGTACTTC.

V gene TRBV11-2 combines with J gene TRBJ2-3, with D possibly TRBD2 on 5 matching bases. Germline lookup yields CDR1 SGHAT and CDR2 FQNNGV. This CDR3 comprises 16 residues. Trimming cost V 8 bases and J 1 base, with 19 bases left between them. CDR3 DNA: TGTGCCAGCCGACCTCCCGGGATATTAGGCACAGATACGCAGTATTTT. Protein product: CASRPPGILGTDTQYF.

Many counts were recorded for this clonotype. V is TRBV24-1 and J is TRBJ2-2; D is possibly TRBD1 (5 bases). This CDR3 is built from 16 residues. Germline CDR1 reads KGHDR; CDR2 reads SFDVKD. V was cut by 2 bases and J by 5 bases, with 14 bases left in between. The CDR3 DNA is TGTGCCACCAGTGATTACCGTGGGGCGATTACCGGGGAGCTGTTTTTT. Translated: CATSDYRGAITGELFF.

This clonotype was detected many times. The V call is TRBV7-6, the J call TRBJ1-5; 10 bases fit TRBD1. Germline CDR1 SGHVS, CDR2 FNYEAQ. The CDR3 is 14 amino acids. The trim removed 5 bases at V and 7 bases at J, leaving 5 bases unmatched. The CDR3 spells CASSPGTGDQPQHF. CDR3 coding DNA: TGTGCCAGCAGCCCTGGGACAGGGGACCAGCCCCAGCATTTT.

Ten or more counts support this clonotype. The chain carries TRBV11-1 and TRBJ2-5, with D possibly TRBD1 on 6 matching bases. Trimming pared 5 bases from V and 2 bases from J, leaving 9 bases between. This CDR3 comprises 13 residues. CDR1 and CDR2 from the germline V gene are SGHAT and FQDESV (reference sequence). This chain's CDR3 is CASSRDRQETQYF. CDR3 nucleotide sequence: TGTGCCAGCAGCCGAGACAGGCAAGAGACCCAGTACTTC.

The rearrangement uses TRBV20-1 and TRBJ1-1; D is unresolved. This CDR3 is built from 11 residues. V was pared by 3 bases and J by 4 bases, with 6 bases between. Germline assignment: CDR1 DFQATT and CDR2 SNEGSKA (reference sequence). The CDR3 region is CSARGGTEAFF. As DNA, the CDR3 is TGCAGTGCTAGGGGCGGCACTGAAGCTTTCTTT.

This clonotype was counted many times. V gene TRBV12-5 combines with J gene TRBJ1-1; D not certain. V was trimmed by 6 bases and J by 1 base, leaving 3 bases between them. The CDR3 is made up of 11 amino acids. Germline CDR1 and CDR2: LGHNT and FRNRAP. CDR3 protein: CASGQNTEAFF. The CDR3, as DNA: TGTGCTAGTGGGCAGAACACTGAAGCTTTCTTT.

This sequence joins TRBV10-3 and TRBJ2-3; 8 nucleotides align to TRBD2. Germline trimming cut 7 bases from V and 4 bases from J; bases unmatched to any gene: 7. Germline loops: CDR1 ENHRY, CDR2 SYGVKD. The CDR3 is 14 amino acids. CDR3 region: CAIKVAAGADTQYF. The CDR3 DNA reads TGTGCCATCAAGGTAGCAGCGGGGGCAGATACGCAGTATTTT.

Of note for this clonotype: A read error may produce the germline difference seen at one junction end. The chain carries TRBV12-3 or TRBV12-4 and TRBJ2-2, with a possible D match to TRBD2 (6 bases). The CDR3 loop spans 13 amino acids. The chain's CDR3 is CANSFGGTGELFF. CDR3 bases: TGTGCCAACAGTTTCGGGGGCACCGGGGAGCTGTTTTTT.

This clonotype was seen ten or more times. CDR3 coding DNA: TGTGCCAGCAGCTTTAGCGGTGCATTTGACTACAATGAGCAGTTCTTC. This encodes CASSFSGAFDYNEQFF. V usage is TRBV7-8 and J usage is TRBJ2-1; TRBD2 is a possible D gene (6 bases). This CDR3 is 16 amino acids long. Germline-derived CDR1 and CDR2 are SGHVS and FQNEAQ. V lost 3 bases to trimming and J lost 3 bases, with 15 bases between them.

A few counts support this clonotype. The rearrangement joins TRBV27 to TRBJ2-1; D may be TRBD2 (6 bases). This CDR3 comprises 13 residues. The germline V gene has CDR1 MNHEY and CDR2 SMNVEV (reference sequence). Between the trimmed V and J ends, which lost 8 bases and 4 bases, there was a span of 12 bases. CDR3 in amino acids: CASGPSVYNEQFF. The CDR3 DNA sequence: TGTGCCAGCGGTCCTAGCGTATACAATGAGCAGTTCTTC.

This clonotype has more than one count but fewer than ten. V gene TRBV20-1 combines with J gene TRBJ2-2; D might be TRBD1 (5 bases). Germline CDR1 is DFQATT and CDR2 is SNEGSKA (reference sequence). V lost 3 bases to trimming and J lost 1 base, with 9 bases between them. The CDR3 covers 14 residues. CDR3 in amino acids: CSARDIENTGELFF. Here the CDR3 DNA reads TGCAGTGCTAGGGACATCGAGAACACCGGGGAGCTGTTTTTT.

The chain links TRBV4-2 to TRBJ2-3; 12 nucleotides align to TRBD2. The CDR3 loop spans 17 amino acids. V was clipped by 4 bases and J by 4 bases; unmatched bases: 9. Germline V gene data show CDR1 as LGHNA and CDR2 as YNFKEQ. The DNA of the CDR3 is TGTGCCAGCAGCCGGAATCTAGCGGGAGGGCCCCCAGATACGCAGTATTTT. Its translation: CASSRNLAGGPPDTQYF.

This clonotype was seen more than once but under ten times. The gene calls are TRBV7-2 and TRBJ2-3, with 7 bases matching TRBD2. V lost 5 bases, J lost 0 bases, and 8 bases stayed unmatched. Germline CDR1 is SGHTA and CDR2 is FQGNSA. This CDR3 spans 16 amino acids. CDR3 loop: CASSPGGRKSTDTQYF. CDR3 DNA: TGTGCCAGCAGCCCGGGAGGACGGAAGAGCACAGATACGCAGTATTTT.

The chain links TRBV18 to TRBJ1-1; the D gene is possibly TRBD1 (5 bases). The CDR3 is made up of 14 amino acids. Trimming pared 5 bases from V and 4 bases from J, leaving 14 bases between. CDR1 is KGHSH, CDR2 LQKENI, per germline. The CDR3 loop is CASSTRDQGTEAFF. The CDR3 bases are TGTGCCAGCTCAACTCGGGACCAGGGCACTGAAGCTTTCTTT.

This clonotype was observed at least ten times. The V gene is TRBV11-2, the J gene TRBJ2-7; D unresolved. Trimming removed 5 bases from V and 2 bases from J, with 7 bases in between. This CDR3 comprises 12 residues. Germline lookup yields CDR1 SGHAT and CDR2 FQNNGV. The CDR3 sequence is CASSLAPYEQYF. The CDR3 DNA sequence: TGTGCCAGCAGCCTGGCGCCCTACGAGCAGTACTTC.

Comment on this clonotype: A much larger clone lies a single base off, so this may be a read error. The rearrangement links TRBV7-8 to TRBJ1-1; D is unclear. Trimming removed 2 bases from V and 0 bases from J, with 16 bases in between. Germline V gene lookup returns CDR1 SGHVS and CDR2 FQNEAQ. This CDR3 contains 17 residues. For the CDR3, the DNA is TGTGCCAGCAGCTTATTGGGGTGGCAGGCGATGAACACTGAAGCTTTCTTT. It yields the protein CASSLLGWQAMNTEAFF.

This chain links TRBV2 with TRBJ1-5; 7 nucleotides align to TRBD1. Trimming removed 2 bases from V and 3 bases from J; junction bases left unmatched: 7. The CDR3 has 16 residues. Germline V gives CDR1 SNHLY, CDR2 FYNNEI. CDR3 sequence: CASSERGQEYNQPQHF. The CDR3 DNA reads TGTGCCAGCAGTGAAAGAGGACAGGAGTACAATCAGCCCCAGCATTTT.

In this sample, this clonotype turned up many times. V is TRBV6-1 and J is TRBJ1-5; TRBD1 is a possible D gene (5 bases). In germline, CDR1 is MNHNS, CDR2 SASEGT. The CDR3 extends over 14 amino acids. Trimming removed 4 bases from V and 3 bases from J, with 10 bases in between. The CDR3: CASSVQGLNQPQHF. CDR3 DNA sequence: TGTGCCAGCAGTGTCCAGGGACTCAATCAGCCCCAGCATTTT.

A remark on this clonotype: This may come from a read error, since a much larger clone is one base off. In DNA form, the CDR3 reads TGTGCCATCAGGCCGACAGTCTTCGGCTCTGGGGCCAACGTCCTGACTTTC. Translating gives CAIRPTVFGSGANVLTF. The chain has TRBV10-3 and TRBJ2-6; TRBD1 might be the D (5 bases). The CDR3 covers 17 residues. Germline lookup yields CDR1 ENHRY and CDR2 SYGVKD. Trimming removed 6 bases from V and 0 bases from J, with 15 bases in between.

This clonotype was detected only a few times. This chain connects TRBV7-2 to TRBJ2-1; weak D call: TRBD2 (6 bases). Germline loops: CDR1 SGHTA, CDR2 FQGNSA. This CDR3 is built from 13 residues. Deletions cut 2 bases from V and 6 bases from J, with 8 bases between. The CDR3, as DNA: TGTGCCAGCAGCTTACAGCGGGTCAATGAGCAGTTCTTC. This sequence encodes CASSLQRVNEQFF.

This clonotype was detected many times. The CDR3 is CAISEVAGGPINEQFF. CDR3 nucleotides: TGTGCCATCAGTGAGGTAGCGGGGGGGCCTATCAATGAGCAGTTCTTC. The chain has TRBV10-3 and TRBJ2-1, with TRBD2 matching over 11 bases. V shed 2 bases, J shed 6 bases, and the junction held 6 bases outside the gene matches. The CDR3 covers 16 residues. CDR1 is ENHRY and CDR2 is SYGVKD in the germline V gene.

This clonotype was detected many times. This chain joins TRBV27 and TRBJ1-6, with a possible D match to TRBD1 (5 bases). V shed 5 bases and J shed 7 bases, with 15 bases lying between them. The CDR3 has 15 amino acids. Germline V gene sequence: CDR1 MNHEY, CDR2 SMNVEV (reference sequence). In nucleotides, the CDR3 is TGTGCCAGCAGTGCCATACAGGAGGGGAATTCACCCCTCCACTTT. It translates to CASSAIQEGNSPLHF.

The CDR3 region is CASRPQGAYDYGYTF. The CDR3 DNA sequence: TGTGCCAGCAGACCACAGGGGGCATATGACTATGGCTACACCTTC. The chain is built from TRBV5-5 and TRBJ1-2, with TRBD1 matching 9 bases. V lost 5 bases and J lost 3; bases outside the gene matches: 8. The germline V gene has CDR1 SGHKS and CDR2 YYEKEE (reference sequence). The CDR3 extends over 15 amino acids. The complete variable domain, with remaining parts taken from reference TRBV5-5 and TRBJ1-2, reads DAGVTQSPTHLIKTRGQQVTLRCSPISGHKSVSWYQQVLGQGPQFIFQYYEKEERGRGNFPDRFSARQFPNYSSELNVNALLLGDSALYLCASRPQGAYDYGYTFGSGTRLTVV.

This clonotype was detected many times. The CDR3 nucleotides are TGTGCCAGCAGCCAAGTTGGGGGGAGGACAGATACGCAGTATTTT. Encoded protein: CASSQVGGRTDTQYF. The V call is TRBV4-2, the J call TRBJ2-3; D possibly corresponds to TRBD2 (6 bases). V was trimmed by 1 base and J by 3 bases, leaving 11 bases between them. From germline, CDR1 is LGHNA and CDR2 YNFKEQ. The CDR3 spans 15 residues.